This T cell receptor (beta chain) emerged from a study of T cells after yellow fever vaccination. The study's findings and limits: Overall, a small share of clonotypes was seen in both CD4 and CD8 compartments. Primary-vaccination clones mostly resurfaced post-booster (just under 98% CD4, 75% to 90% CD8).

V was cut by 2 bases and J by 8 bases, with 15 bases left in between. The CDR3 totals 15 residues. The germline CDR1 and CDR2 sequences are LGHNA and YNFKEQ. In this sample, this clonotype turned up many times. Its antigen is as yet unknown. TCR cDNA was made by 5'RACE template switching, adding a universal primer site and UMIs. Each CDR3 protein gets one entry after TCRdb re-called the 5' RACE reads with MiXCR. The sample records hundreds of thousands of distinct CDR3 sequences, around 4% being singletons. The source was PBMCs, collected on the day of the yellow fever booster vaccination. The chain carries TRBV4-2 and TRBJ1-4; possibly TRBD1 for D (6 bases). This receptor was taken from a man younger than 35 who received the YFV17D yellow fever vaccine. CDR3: CASSQPTGRGEKLFF. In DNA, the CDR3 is TGTGCCAGCAGCCAACCGACAGGCCGTGGGGAAAAACTGTTTTTT.